Listed below are T cell receptor beta chains from one sample, sequenced in a study of blood T cells in healthy people across ages. Using its own MiXCR run on the 5' RACE reads, TCRdb lists one record per CDR3 protein. The table lists 700,000 or so distinct CDR3 sequences, about a fifth of them singletons. Specimen: blood. These receptors were obtained from a man aged 65-85 years in good health. Each CDR3 is given with its conserved first and last residue. The D gene is left open where the match is weak. A row's size may be missing; if present it is once, few, many or a size class.

j_call d_call clone_size v_call cdr3_nt cdr3_aa
TRBJ2-5 TRBD1 . TRBV28 TGTGCCAGCAGTCTAACTGACAGGGCGCGGGAGACCCAGTACTTC CASSLTDRARETQYF
TRBJ2-1 . few TRBV6-5 TGTGCCAGCAGTTATTTTGGTCGGAATGAGCAGTTCTTC CASSYFGRNEQFF
TRBJ1-1 . . TRBV3-1 TGTGCCAGCAGCCAAAATTGGGGTGACACTGAAGCTTTCTTT CASSQNWGDTEAFF
TRBJ2-1 TRBD2 few TRBV20-1 TGCAGTGCTAGGGATTTCAGCGGGAGCTCCTACAATGAGCAGTTCTTC CSARDFSGSSYNEQFF
TRBJ2-1 . . TRBV12-3/TRBV12-4 TGTGCCAGCAGTTTTATGAATGAGCAGTTCTTC CASSFMNEQFF
TRBJ2-1 TRBD2 few TRBV5-6 TGTGCCAGCAGCTTGAGCGGGAGTCCCTACAATGAGCAGCTCTTC CASSLSGSPYNEQLF
TRBJ2-1 TRBD2 . TRBV18 TGTGCCAGCTCACCTCCGACTAGCGGGGGTACTTATGAGCAGTTCTTC CASSPPTSGGTYEQFF
TRBJ2-4 . few TRBV9 TGTGCCAGCAGCGTAGGATTGGAAAACATTCAGTACTTC CASSVGLENIQYF
TRBJ2-1 TRBD2 many TRBV12-3/TRBV12-4 TGTGCCAGCAGTTTAGGCGGGACTAGCGGGGGCTATGAGCAGTTCTTC CASSLGGTSGGYEQFF
TRBJ2-5 . few TRBV18 TGTGCCAGCTCACCACAGCGCGAAACGGAGACCCAGTACTTC CASSPQRETETQYF
TRBJ2-1 TRBD2 many TRBV12-3/TRBV12-4 TGTGCCAGCAGACAAGAGACTAGCCGATACAATGAGCAGTTCTTC CASRQETSRYNEQFF
TRBJ2-1 . . TRBV4-1 TGCGCCAGCAGCCAAGAATCGGTTGTGGTCCGAACCTACAATGAGCAGTTCTTC CASSQESVVVRTYNEQFF
TRBJ2-1 TRBD2 few TRBV11-3 TGTGCCAGCAGCTTAGGTAGCGGGCTTTGGGATGAGCAGTTCTTC CASSLGSGLWDEQFF
TRBJ1-1 . . TRBV9 TGTGCCAGCAGCGTATATGATGGGGCTGAAGCTTTCTTT CASSVYDGAEAFF
TRBJ1-1 . . TRBV19 TGTGCCGCAGGGGACCTGGGGGGCGAAGCTTTCTTT CAAGDLGGEAFF
TRBJ2-6 . . TRBV2 TGTGCCAGCAGTGAGGCCAACGTCCTGACTTTC CASSEANVLTF
TRBJ2-1 . . TRBV7-2 TGTGCCAGCAGCTTTTACGGCACCTACAATGAGCAGTTCTTC CASSFYGTYNEQFF
TRBJ2-2 . few TRBV12-3/TRBV12-4 TGTGCCAGTATTAACACGAACACCGGGGAGCTGTTTTTT CASINTNTGELFF
TRBJ2-5 . . TRBV4-1 TGCGCCAGCAGCCAAGGGGGTCTGTTGGAGACCCAGTACTTC CASSQGGLLETQYF
TRBJ2-7 TRBD1 . TRBV2 TGTGCCAGCAGTGGGGACAGGGGAACCTACGAGCAGTACTTC CASSGDRGTYEQYF
TRBJ2-4 . . TRBV5-1 TGCGCCAGCAGCTTACTGACAAGTAATGACATTCAGTACTTC CASSLLTSNDIQYF
TRBJ2-1 TRBD2 many TRBV20-1 TGCAGTACAAGGCGGGAGATGACGTATGAGCAGTTCTTC CSTRREMTYEQFF
TRBJ2-7 . . TRBV28 TGTGCCAGCAGCCCCCCACAGTTGGTTTGGGAGCAGTACTTC CASSPPQLVWEQYF
TRBJ2-3 . . TRBV10-3 TGTGCCATCAGTAAAACCGGGACCGAGGGCACAGATACGCAGTATTTT CAISKTGTEGTDTQYF
TRBJ1-2 . . TRBV20-1 TGCAGTGCCGAGAGGACAAGCTATGGCTACACCTTC CSAERTSYGYTF
TRBJ1-2 . . TRBV6-5 TGTGCCAGCAGTTACTCGAGGCGGAAGGCGCACTATGGCTACACCTTC CASSYSRRKAHYGYTF
TRBJ1-1 . . TRBV29-1 TGCAGCGTTGAGTGGGGGGCTGGGGAAGCTTTCTTT CSVEWGAGEAFF